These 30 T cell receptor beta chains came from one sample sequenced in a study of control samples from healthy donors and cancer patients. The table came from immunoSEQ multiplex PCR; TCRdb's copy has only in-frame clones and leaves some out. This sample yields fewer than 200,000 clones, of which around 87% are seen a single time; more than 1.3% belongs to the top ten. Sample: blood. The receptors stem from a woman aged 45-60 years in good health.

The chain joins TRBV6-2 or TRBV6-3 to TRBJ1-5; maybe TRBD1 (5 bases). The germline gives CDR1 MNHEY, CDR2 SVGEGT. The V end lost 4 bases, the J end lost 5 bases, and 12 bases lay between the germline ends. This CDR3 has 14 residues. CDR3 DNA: TGTGCCAGCAGTTCCAACAGGAGAGATCAGCCCCAGCATTTT. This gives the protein CASSSNRRDQPQHF.

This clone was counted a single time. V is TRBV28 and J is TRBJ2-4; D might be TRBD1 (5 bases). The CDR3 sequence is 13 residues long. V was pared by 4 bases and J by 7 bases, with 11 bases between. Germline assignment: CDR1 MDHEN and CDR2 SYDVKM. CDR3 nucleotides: TGTGCCAGCAGTTGGGGCTCCCGGAACATTCAGTACTTC. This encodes CASSWGSRNIQYF.

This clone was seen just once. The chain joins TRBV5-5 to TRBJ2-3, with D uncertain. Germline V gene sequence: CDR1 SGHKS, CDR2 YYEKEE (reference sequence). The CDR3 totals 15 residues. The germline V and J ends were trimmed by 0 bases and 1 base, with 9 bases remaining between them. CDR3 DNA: TGTGCCAGCAGCTTGGGTTCTACCGGCACAGATACGCAGTATTTT. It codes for CASSLGSTGTDTQYF. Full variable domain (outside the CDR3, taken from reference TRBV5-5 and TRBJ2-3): DAGVTQSPTHLIKTRGQQVTLRCSPISGHKSVSWYQQVLGQGPQFIFQYYEKEERGRGNFPDRFSARQFPNYSSELNVNALLLGDSALYLCASSLGSTGTDTQYFGPGTRLTVL.

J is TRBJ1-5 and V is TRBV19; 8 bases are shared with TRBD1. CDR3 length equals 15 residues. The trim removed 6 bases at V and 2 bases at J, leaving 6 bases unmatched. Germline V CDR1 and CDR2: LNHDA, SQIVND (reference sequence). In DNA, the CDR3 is TGTGCCAGTAGGGACAGGGCAGGGGGCAATCAGCCCCAGCATTTT. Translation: CASRDRAGGNQPQHF.

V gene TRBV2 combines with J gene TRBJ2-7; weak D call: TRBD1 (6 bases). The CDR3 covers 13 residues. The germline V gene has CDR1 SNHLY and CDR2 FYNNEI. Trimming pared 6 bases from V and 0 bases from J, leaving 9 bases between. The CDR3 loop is CASSRDNSYEQYF. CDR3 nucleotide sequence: TGTGCCAGCAGCCGGGACAACTCCTACGAGCAGTACTTC.

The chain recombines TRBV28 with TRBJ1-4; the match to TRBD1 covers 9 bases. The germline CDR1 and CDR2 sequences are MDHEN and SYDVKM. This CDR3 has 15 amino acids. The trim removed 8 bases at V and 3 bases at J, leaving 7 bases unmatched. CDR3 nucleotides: TGTGCCAGCGGACAGGGGATTTTGGCTAATGAAAAACTGTTTTTT. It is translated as CASGQGILANEKLFF.

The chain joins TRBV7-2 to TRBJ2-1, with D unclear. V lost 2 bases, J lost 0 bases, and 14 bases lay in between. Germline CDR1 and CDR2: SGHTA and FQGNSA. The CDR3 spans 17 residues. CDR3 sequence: CASSLRGRQFSYNEQFF. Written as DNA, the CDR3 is TGTGCCAGCAGCTTACGAGGCAGGCAATTCTCCTACAATGAGCAGTTCTTC.

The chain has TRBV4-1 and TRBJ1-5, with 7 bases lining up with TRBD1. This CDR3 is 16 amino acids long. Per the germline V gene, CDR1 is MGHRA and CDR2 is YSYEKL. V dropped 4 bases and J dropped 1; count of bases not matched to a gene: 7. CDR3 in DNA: TGCGCCAGCAGCCTTAGAACAGGGGCGAGCAATCAGCCCCAGCATTTT. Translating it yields CASSLRTGASNQPQHF.

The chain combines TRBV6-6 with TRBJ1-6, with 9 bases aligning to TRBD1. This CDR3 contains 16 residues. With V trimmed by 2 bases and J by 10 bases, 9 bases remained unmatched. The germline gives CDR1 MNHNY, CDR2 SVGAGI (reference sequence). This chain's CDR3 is CASSYDRGTPWSPLHF. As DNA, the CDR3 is TGTGCCAGCAGTTACGACAGGGGGACTCCTTGGTCACCCCTCCACTTT.

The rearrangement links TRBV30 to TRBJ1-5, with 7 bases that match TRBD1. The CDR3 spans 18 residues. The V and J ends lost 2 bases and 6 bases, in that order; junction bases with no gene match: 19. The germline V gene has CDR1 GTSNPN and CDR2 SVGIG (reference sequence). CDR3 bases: TGTGCCTGGAGTCCACCCCCGCGGACAGGCCCGAGGGGTCAGCCCCAGCATTTT. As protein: CAWSPPPRTGPRGQPQHF.

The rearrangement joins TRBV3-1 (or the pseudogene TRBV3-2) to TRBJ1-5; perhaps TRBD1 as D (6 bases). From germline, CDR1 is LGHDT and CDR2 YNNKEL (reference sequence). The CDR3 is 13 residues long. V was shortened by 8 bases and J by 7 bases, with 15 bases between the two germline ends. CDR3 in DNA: TGTGCCAGCCCCCAGGGGTCAGGCCAGCCCCAGCATTTT. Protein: CASPQGSGQPQHF.

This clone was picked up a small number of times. CDR3: CASSRLAGGPADTQYF. CDR3 nucleotides: TGTGCCAGTAGTCGGCTCGCGGGAGGGCCGGCAGATACGCAGTATTTT. This sequence joins TRBV19 and TRBJ2-3; TRBD2 agrees at 9 bases. The V gene's germline CDR1 is LNHDA and CDR2 SQIVND (reference sequence). This CDR3 has 16 residues. Unmatched junction bases numbered 10, after V lost 5 bases and J lost 4 bases.

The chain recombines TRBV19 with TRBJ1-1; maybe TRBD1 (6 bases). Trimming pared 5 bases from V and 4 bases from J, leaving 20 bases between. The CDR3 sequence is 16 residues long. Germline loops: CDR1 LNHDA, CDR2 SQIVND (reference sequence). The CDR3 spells CASSPPHLIGGTEAFF. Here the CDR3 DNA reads TGTGCCAGTAGTCCACCCCATCTAATAGGGGGCACTGAAGCTTTCTTT.

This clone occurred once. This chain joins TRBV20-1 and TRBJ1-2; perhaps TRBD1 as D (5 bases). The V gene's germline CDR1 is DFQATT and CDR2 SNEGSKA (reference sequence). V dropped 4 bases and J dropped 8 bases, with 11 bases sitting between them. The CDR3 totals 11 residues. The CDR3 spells CSAIGGRGYTF. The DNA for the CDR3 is TGCAGTGCTATCGGGGGACGGGGCTACACCTTC.

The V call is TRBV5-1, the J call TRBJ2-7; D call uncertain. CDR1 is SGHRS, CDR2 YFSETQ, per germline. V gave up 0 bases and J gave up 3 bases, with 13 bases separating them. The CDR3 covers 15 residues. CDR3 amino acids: CASSLGPGRNYEQYF. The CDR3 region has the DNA TGCGCCAGCAGCTTGGGACCGGGCCGCAACTACGAGCAGTACTTC.

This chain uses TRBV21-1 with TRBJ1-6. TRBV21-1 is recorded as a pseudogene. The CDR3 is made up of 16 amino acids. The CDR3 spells CASSKSSGKGNSPLHF. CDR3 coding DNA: TGTGCCAGCAGCAAATCTTCAGGAAAAGGGAATTCACCCCTCCACTTT.

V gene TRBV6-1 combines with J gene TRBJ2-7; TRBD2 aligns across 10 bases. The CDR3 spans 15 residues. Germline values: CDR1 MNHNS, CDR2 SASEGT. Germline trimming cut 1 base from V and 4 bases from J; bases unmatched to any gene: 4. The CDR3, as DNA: TGTGCCAGCAGTGAAGTACTAGCGGGGTTGTACGAGCAGTACTTC. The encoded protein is CASSEVLAGLYEQYF.

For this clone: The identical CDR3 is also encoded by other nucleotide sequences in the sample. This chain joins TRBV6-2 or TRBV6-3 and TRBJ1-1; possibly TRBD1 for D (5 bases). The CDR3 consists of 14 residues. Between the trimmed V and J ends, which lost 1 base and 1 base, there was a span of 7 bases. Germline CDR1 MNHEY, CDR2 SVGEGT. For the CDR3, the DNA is TGTGCCAGCAGTTACTTGGGGCCGAACACTGAAGCTTTCTTT. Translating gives CASSYLGPNTEAFF.

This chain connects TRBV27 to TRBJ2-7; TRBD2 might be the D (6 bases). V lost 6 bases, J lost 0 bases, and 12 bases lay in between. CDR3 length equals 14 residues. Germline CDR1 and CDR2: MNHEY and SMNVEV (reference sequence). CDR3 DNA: TGTGCCAGCAGACAGGACGGGAGCTCCTACGAGCAGTACTTC. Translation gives CASRQDGSSYEQYF.

The chain's CDR3 is CASREGGGEMRGELFF. CDR3 coding DNA: TGTGCCAGTAGAGAAGGCGGGGGGGAAATGCGAGGGGAGCTGTTTTTT. V is TRBV19 and J is TRBJ2-2; 9 nucleotides align to TRBD2. V was clipped by 6 bases and J by 8 bases; unmatched bases: 13. The CDR3 covers 16 residues. The germline gives CDR1 LNHDA, CDR2 SQIVND (reference sequence).

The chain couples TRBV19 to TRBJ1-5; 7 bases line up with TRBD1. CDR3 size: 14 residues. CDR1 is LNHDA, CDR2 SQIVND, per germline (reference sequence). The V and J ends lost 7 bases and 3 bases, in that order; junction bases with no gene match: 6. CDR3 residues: CASIAGGNNQPQHF. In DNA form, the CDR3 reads TGTGCCAGTATCGCAGGGGGGAACAATCAGCCCCAGCATTTT.

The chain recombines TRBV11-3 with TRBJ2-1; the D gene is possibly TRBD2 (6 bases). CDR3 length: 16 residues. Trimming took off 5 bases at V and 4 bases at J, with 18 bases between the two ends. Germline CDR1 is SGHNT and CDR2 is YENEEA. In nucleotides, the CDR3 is TGTGCCAGCAGCCCCGGGGGTTCCGGAGGGTACAATGAGCAGTTCTTC. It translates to CASSPGGSGGYNEQFF.

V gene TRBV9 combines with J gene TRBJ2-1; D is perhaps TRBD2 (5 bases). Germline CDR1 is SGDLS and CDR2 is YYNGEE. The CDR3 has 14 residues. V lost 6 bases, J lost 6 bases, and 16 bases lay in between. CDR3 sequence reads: CASTPHLAPNEQFF. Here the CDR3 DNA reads TGTGCCAGCACCCCCCATCTAGCTCCCAATGAGCAGTTCTTC.

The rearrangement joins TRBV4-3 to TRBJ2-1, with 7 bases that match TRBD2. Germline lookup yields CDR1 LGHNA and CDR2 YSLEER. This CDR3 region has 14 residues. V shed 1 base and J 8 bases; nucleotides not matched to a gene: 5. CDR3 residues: CASSQARLAYEQFF. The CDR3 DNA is TGCGCCAGCAGCCAAGCCCGACTAGCCTATGAGCAGTTCTTC.

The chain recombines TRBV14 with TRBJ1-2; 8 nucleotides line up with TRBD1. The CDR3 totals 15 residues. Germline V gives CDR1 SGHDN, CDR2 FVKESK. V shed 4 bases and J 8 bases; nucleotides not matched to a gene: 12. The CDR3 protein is CASSRRGTGQEGYTF. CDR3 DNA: TGTGCCAGCAGCCGAAGAGGGACAGGCCAGGAGGGCTACACCTTC.

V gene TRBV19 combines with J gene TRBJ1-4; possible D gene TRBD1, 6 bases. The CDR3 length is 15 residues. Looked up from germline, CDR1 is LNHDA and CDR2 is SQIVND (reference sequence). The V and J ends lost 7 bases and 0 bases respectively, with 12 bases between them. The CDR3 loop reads CASKQGGATNEKLFF. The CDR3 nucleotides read TGTGCCAGTAAACAGGGAGGAGCAACTAATGAAAAACTGTTTTTT.

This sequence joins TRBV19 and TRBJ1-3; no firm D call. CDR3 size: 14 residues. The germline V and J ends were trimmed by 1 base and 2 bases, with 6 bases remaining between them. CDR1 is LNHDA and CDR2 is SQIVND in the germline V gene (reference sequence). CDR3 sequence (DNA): TGTGCCAGTAGTATAGCCCCAGCTGGAAACACCATATATTTT. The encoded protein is CASSIAPAGNTIYF.

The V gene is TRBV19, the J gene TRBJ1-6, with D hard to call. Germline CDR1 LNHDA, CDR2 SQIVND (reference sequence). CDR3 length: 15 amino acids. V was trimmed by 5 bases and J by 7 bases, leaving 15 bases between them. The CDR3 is CASSLQVLGNSPLHF. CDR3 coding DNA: TGTGCCAGTAGTCTCCAGGTTCTGGGGAATTCACCCCTCCACTTT.

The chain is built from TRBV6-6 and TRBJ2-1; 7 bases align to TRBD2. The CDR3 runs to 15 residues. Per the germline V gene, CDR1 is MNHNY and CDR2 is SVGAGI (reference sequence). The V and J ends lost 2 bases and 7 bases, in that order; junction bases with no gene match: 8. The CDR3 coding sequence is TGTGCCAGCAGTTACGGGTGGGAGGGCCCTAATGAGCAGTTCTTC. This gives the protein CASSYGWEGPNEQFF.

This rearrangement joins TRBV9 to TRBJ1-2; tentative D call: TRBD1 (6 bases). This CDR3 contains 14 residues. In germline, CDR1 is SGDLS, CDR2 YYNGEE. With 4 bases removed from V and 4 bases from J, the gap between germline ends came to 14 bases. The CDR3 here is CASSTGGAAYGYTF. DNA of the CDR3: TGTGCCAGCAGCACTGGGGGGGCCGCCTATGGCTACACCTTC.